This record covers a single TCR beta chain. This clone's antigen is unknown. Base qualities are not recorded, but no much larger clone differs from it by a single base. Amplification of TCR beta CDR3 regions was carried out from RNA transcripts. A first-round RT-PCR of the TCR CDR3 used the HTBI primer set with the Qiagen OneStep RT-PCR kit. Libraries were constructed in a second round of multiplex PCR, after which size selection and purification were carried out. The libraries were sequenced on an Illumina HiSeq2000 using paired-end 100 bp reads. For the original study's pipeline: SOAPnuke was used to process the raw data, with reads discarded if the reads contained adapters or uncalled bases, had a mean Phred below 15, or lacked an exact constant-primer or identifier match. COPE v1.2.5 was used to merge the high-quality paired reads, and each unique nucleotide sequence was defined as a clonotype. MiTCR v1.1 was used to align the clonotypes against IMGT TRBV, TRBD and TRBJ reference segments. The analysis was restricted to V-J combinations with a frequency above 0.0001, which together covered 99.2% of the repertoires. The TCS score was defined as F50 (clonal expansion) divided by E x V (chaos), with BLOSUM62-based TCRdist calculated between CDR3 peptides within each V-J. Welch's t-statistics and random forest reduced 500 to 650 V-J features to around 14, which were used in a naive Bayes classifier (R e1071). In TCRdb, the public reads were trimmed at Q25 with fastp and aligned with MiXCR, with productive beta chains retained. Each entry merges the rows of one CDR3 protein and shows their most common DNA and genes. TCRdb's processing, not the authors' own work, is the source of the V and J calls. The sample data list 300,000 to 400,000 distinct CDR3 sequences, and over 15% of these were observed just once. In total, the top ten clones hold about half of the sample.

This entry comes from a study of T cells in Graves' hyperthyroidism and ophthalmopathy (dated by TCRdb to between 2018 and 2020). Describing the broader study: Peripheral blood was collected at initial diagnosis, before any treatment. TCR V-J signatures able to tell the groups apart were searched for in a discovery cohort of approximately 95 patients, of whom under 45 had Graves' ophthalmopathy and around 56 had stable Graves' hyperthyroidism. Whether ophthalmopathy could be predicted prospectively was tested in an independent validation cohort made up of 18 to 20 hyperthyroidism patients plus 17 patients who later progressed to ophthalmopathy. The approximately 95 discovery patients were divided at random into training and test sets in a 7:3 ratio. Thyroid tissue and blood T-cell repertoires from six Graves' hyperthyroidism patients were also compared in the study. After sampling, hyperthyroidism patients received methimazole starting at 30 mg daily, and ophthalmopathy patients received high-dose intravenous methylprednisolone. The paper describes TCR Vbeta CDR3 sequencing of around 130 peripheral blood samples, made up of some 42 ophthalmopathy patients, roughly 75 hyperthyroidism patients and 17 progressor patients.

Stable Graves' hyperthyroidism was defined as no progression to ophthalmopathy during 18 months of follow-up. Hyperthyroidism patients were newly diagnosed, had a disease duration of under 2 months, and were aged 18 to 65 years. Exclusion was applied to patients with uncontrolled infections, other autoimmune diseases, pregnancy or lactation. Diagnoses relied on clinical symptoms, serum thyroxine and TRAb, thyroid ultrasound and orbital computed tomography. PBMCs were separated from under 12 ml of fresh peripheral blood using Ficoll-Paque density gradient centrifugation. Total RNA was extracted with Trizol reagent, and quality was checked on an Agilent 2100 Bioanalyzer. Points the paper makes about the study in general: Most expanded thyroid clonotypes (frequency above 0.001) were also found in blood, which suggests that blood repertoires may mirror thyroid immune responses. In cross-validation, a model built on a 13 V-J signature told ophthalmopathy apart from stable hyperthyroidism with just under 90% sensitivity and roughly 83% specificity, and in testing the same model reached 80%/75%. Sample size was not statistically predetermined, and investigators were not blinded to group allocation. In validation, the model predicted progression to ophthalmopathy with approximately 69% sensitivity and 72% to 75% specificity, a median of roughly seven months before onset.

Per the germline V gene (reference sequence), LNHNV is the CDR1 and YYDKDF is the CDR2. The CDR3 sequence holds 15 residues, the cysteine and phenylalanine included. Just the 45-base CDR3 DNA is kept, in frame starting at base 1. V loses 4 bases, J loses 4 bases, and the germline ends lie 16 bases apart. This receptor was taken from a woman aged 45-59 years with Graves' hyperthyroidism. The specimen was blood. The V and J segments used are TRBV15 and TRBJ2-5; no D segment can be confidently identified. The CDR3 loop reads CATSKESGVGETQYF. The DNA reads TGTGCCACCAGCAAGGAGTCAGGAGTTGGAGAGACCCAGTACTTC.